The 14 T cell receptor beta chains in this list originate from one sample, sequenced in a study of T cells after yellow fever vaccination. TCRdb redid the calling of the 5' RACE reads with MiXCR, one entry per CDR3 protein. This repertoire shows 100,000 to 150,000 distinct CDR3 sequences, under 8.5% found once; its top ten account for 2.5%. This specimen consisted of CD4+ T cells sorted from PBMCs, obtained 10 to 11 days after the first yellow fever vaccination. These receptors all come from a man between 18 and 35 years old who received the YFV17D yellow fever vaccine.

This clonotype was seen ten or more times. The chain uses TRBV28 and TRBJ1-2; D gene ambiguous. This CDR3 contains 12 residues. Trimming took off 3 bases at V and 5 bases at J, with 7 bases between the two ends. Germline V gene sequence: CDR1 MDHEN, CDR2 SYDVKM. The CDR3 bases are TGTGCCAGCAGTTTGGACGCGTATGGCTACACCTTC. The encoded protein is CASSLDAYGYTF.

Details on this clonotype: One base away lies a much larger clone, so this may be a sequencing read error. This rearrangement joins TRBV5-1 to TRBJ2-2; maybe TRBD2 (5 bases). The V end lost 4 bases, the J end lost 6 bases, and 13 bases lay between the germline ends. The CDR3 contains 14 residues. The germline V gene has CDR1 SGHRS and CDR2 YFSETQ. CDR3 in amino acids: CASSPGFEAGELFF. The CDR3 DNA is TGCGCCAGCAGCCCGGGGTTCGAGGCCGGGGAGCTGTTTTTT.

This clonotype was seen many times. The rearrangement uses TRBV20-1 and TRBJ2-1; the match to TRBD2 covers 11 bases. V shed 5 bases, J shed 4 bases, and the junction held 10 bases outside the gene matches. CDR3 length: 16 residues. Germline V gene data show CDR1 as DFQATT and CDR2 as SNEGSKA (reference sequence). CDR3 loop: CSALRMTSGAYNEQFF. The CDR3 bases are TGCAGTGCTCTAAGAATGACTAGCGGGGCGTACAATGAGCAGTTCTTC.

This clonotype was found many times. This chain uses TRBV7-2 with TRBJ2-3, with 12 bases lining up with TRBD2. V was pared by 7 bases and J by 1 base, with 6 bases of the junction left unmatched. CDR1 is SGHTA, CDR2 FQGNSA, per germline. The CDR3 spans 16 residues. Here the CDR3 reads CASTLRLAGGTDTQYF. As DNA, the CDR3 is TGTGCCAGCACCTTGCGACTAGCGGGGGGCACAGATACGCAGTATTTT.

The sample holds many counts of this clonotype. The junction shows a germline mismatch at one end, possibly a read error. The rearrangement joins TRBV7-2 to TRBJ2-5, with TRBD1 as a possible D gene (6 bases). Germline V CDR1 and CDR2: SGHTA, FQGNSA. The CDR3 covers 13 residues. The chain's CDR3 is CASNLSGEETQYF. The CDR3 DNA reads as TGTGCCAGCAACTTATCAGGGGAGGAGACCCAGTACTTC.

At least ten counts were recorded for this clonotype. The rearrangement links TRBV5-1 to TRBJ2-5; maybe TRBD2 (6 bases). The V end was cut by 3 bases, the J end by 2 bases, with 11 bases between. Germline V gives CDR1 SGHRS, CDR2 YFSETQ. This CDR3 has 14 amino acids. CDR3 in amino acids: CASSSGLYQETQYF. CDR3 DNA sequence: TGCGCCAGCAGCTCAGGACTATATCAAGAGACCCAGTACTTC.

The V gene is TRBV28, the J gene TRBJ2-7, with 7 bases matching TRBD2. The CDR3 length is 15 residues. V dropped 2 bases and J dropped 5; count of bases not matched to a gene: 9. Germline V gene sequence: CDR1 MDHEN, CDR2 SYDVKM. This CDR3 is CASSLVLRGINEQYF. DNA of the CDR3: TGTGCCAGCAGTTTAGTTCTGCGGGGGATCAACGAGCAGTACTTC.

This clonotype came up many times. The chain links TRBV7-8 to TRBJ1-1; D possibly corresponds to TRBD1 (5 bases). The CDR3 is 15 amino acids. Between the trimmed V and J ends, which lost 1 base and 3 bases, there was a span of 12 bases. Germline V lookup: CDR1 SGHVS, CDR2 FQNEAQ. In nucleotides, the CDR3 is TGTGCCAGCAGCTTAGTAGCGGGGGGTGACACTGAAGCTTTCTTT. This sequence encodes CASSLVAGGDTEAFF.

The chain joins TRBV29-1 to TRBJ1-2; D uncertain. The ends were cut back, 2 bases at V and 2 bases at J, with 9 bases in the middle. The germline gives CDR1 SQVTM, CDR2 ANQGSEA. The CDR3 has 13 amino acids. The CDR3 DNA follows: TGCAGCGTTGAACAGGTCGGCAACTATGGCTACACCTTC. The encoded protein is CSVEQVGNYGYTF.

This clonotype was seen many times. V usage is TRBV2 and J usage is TRBJ1-2; no clear D. The CDR3 covers 13 residues. CDR1 is SNHLY, CDR2 FYNNEI, per germline. Trimming took off 6 bases at V and 8 bases at J, with 16 bases between the two ends. CDR3 sequence (DNA): TGTGCCAGCAGGGAAACCGAACTTGGCGGCTACACCTTC. Translation gives CASRETELGGYTF.

This clonotype was seen more than once but under ten times. The rearrangement links TRBV9 to TRBJ2-1; 7 bases agree with TRBD1. Germline V lookup: CDR1 SGDLS, CDR2 YYNGEE. The V and J ends lost 4 bases and 3 bases, in that order; junction bases with no gene match: 7. The CDR3 is 15 amino acids. The CDR3 DNA follows: TGTGCCAGCAGCCCACGGACAGGAGACTACAATGAGCAGTTCTTC. Protein product: CASSPRTGDYNEQFF. The full variable domain, its missing parts supplied by reference TRBV9 and TRBJ2-1, is DSGVTQTPKHLITATGQRVTLRCSPRSGDLSVYWYQQSLDQGLQFLIQYYNGEERAKGNILERFSAQQFPDLHSELNLSSLELGDSALYFCASSPRTGDYNEQFFGPGTRLTVL.

Points on this clonotype: This may stem from a read error, because a much larger clone lies one nucleotide away. The rearrangement uses TRBV2 and TRBJ2-2; 8 nucleotides match TRBD1. J gave up 6 bases and V 6 bases, and 6 bases lay outside the gene matches. The CDR3 length is 14 residues. Germline loops: CDR1 SNHLY, CDR2 FYNNEI. The CDR3 protein is CASRGQGASGELFF. Written as DNA, the CDR3 is TGTGCCAGCAGGGGTCAGGGGGCCTCCGGGGAGCTGTTTTTT.

This clonotype was observed a handful of times. The chain links TRBV12-3 or TRBV12-4 to TRBJ1-4; D possibly corresponds to TRBD1 (5 bases). The CDR3 consists of 15 residues. The V end lost 5 bases, the J end lost 8 bases, and 18 bases lay between the germline ends. DNA of the CDR3: TGTGCCAGCAGTGCAAGCTCAGGGAAAGGCGAAAAACTGTTTTTT. Amino acids: CASSASSGKGEKLFF.

This clonotype was seen ten or more times. This chain links TRBV6-5 with TRBJ2-3; 8 bases match TRBD2. Germline V gene sequence: CDR1 MNHEY, CDR2 SVGAGI. The CDR3 length is 15 residues. V was clipped by 0 bases and J by 6 bases; unmatched bases: 5. Here the CDR3 reads CASSYSISGGDTQYF. For the CDR3, the DNA is TGTGCCAGCAGTTACTCGATCAGCGGGGGTGATACGCAGTATTTT.